The 17 T cell receptor beta chains in this list originate from one sample, sequenced in a study of breast tumors, draining lymph nodes, adjacent tissues (TCRdb year 2016). To prepare the library, multiplex PCR was applied. Sequenced using an Illumina HiSeq 2000. The public reads were reanalyzed by TCRdb: fastp trimming at Q25, MiXCR alignment, in-frame beta chains only. Every entry covers one CDR3 protein and lists the most common genes and DNA from its rows. Present in this sample are over 150,000 distinct CDR3 sequences, approximately 31% of which were seen just once. The ten largest clones capture 4% to 4.5% of the sample. Lymph node samples came from the axillary draining lymph nodes of breast cancer patients. The sequenced sample consisted of axillary lymph node tissue. These receptors all come from a female donor with breast cancer. Some clones in this sample may be carry-over from other donors' samples.

This sequence joins TRBV5-5 and TRBJ2-7; tentatively, D is TRBD2 (6 bases). Deletions cut 4 bases from V and 2 bases from J, with 25 bases between. Germline CDR1 is SGHKS and CDR2 is YYEKEE (reference sequence). The length of the CDR3 is 18 residues. DNA for the CDR3: TGTGCCAGCAGCGACCCAACAGCGGGCCTCTCTAATGCCTACGAGCAGTACTTC. Protein sequence: CASSDPTAGLSNAYEQYF.

This clonotype appeared many times. V gene TRBV5-1 combines with J gene TRBJ1-3, with TRBD1 matching over 10 bases. V trimming: 0 bases; J trimming: 3 bases; junction bases outside the gene matches: 3. The CDR3 has 16 amino acids. Germline V gene lookup returns CDR1 SGHRS and CDR2 YFSETQ. CDR3 region: CASSLDRTGGGNTIYF. The DNA for the CDR3 is TGCGCCAGCAGCTTGGACCGGACAGGGGGTGGAAACACCATATATTTT.

In this sample, this clonotype turned up many times. This chain joins TRBV12-3 or TRBV12-4 and TRBJ2-7; D call uncertain. The CDR3 contains 15 residues. Trimming took 2 bases from V and 6 from J, leaving 17 bases between them. The CDR3 coding sequence is TGTGCCAGCAGTTTACGGTCAGGAGCGTCAAGCGAGCAGTACTTC. It encodes CASSLRSGASSEQYF.

The chain links TRBV30 to TRBJ1-2, with 7 nucleotides matching TRBD1. There are 13 residues in the CDR3. Germline V gene data show CDR1 as GTSNPN and CDR2 as SVGIG (reference sequence). The J segment lost 8 bases and the V segment lost 2 bases, leaving 8 bases of the junction unmatched. The CDR3 is CAWSSSGGGGYTF. CDR3 DNA: TGTGCCTGGAGTTCGTCAGGGGGGGGCGGCTACACCTTC.

Notes on this clonotype: One junction end does not reproduce the germline sequence, and a read error may be involved. The gene calls are TRBV7-8 and TRBJ1-1; D call uncertain. This CDR3 is built from 13 residues. Germline-derived CDR1 and CDR2 are SGHVS and FQNEAQ. The DNA for the CDR3 is TGTGCCGGCAGTCTACAATGGGGAACTGAAGCTTTCTTT. Encoded protein: CAGSLQWGTEAFF.

Note on this clonotype: A clone one base away is much larger, so this may be a read error. The V gene is TRBV6-1, the J gene TRBJ2-1, with 8 nucleotides matching TRBD2. The CDR3 spans 14 residues. Germline CDR1 reads MNHNS; CDR2 reads SASEGT. The CDR3 spells CPSSASGGYNEQFF. The CDR3, as DNA: TGTCCCAGCAGTGCAAGCGGGGGCTACAATGAGCAGTTCTTC.

Note on this clonotype: Germline is not matched at one junction end, which may reflect a read error. The V gene is TRBV18, the J gene TRBJ2-2; D is uncertain. Germline CDR1 reads KGHSH; CDR2 reads LQKENI. CDR3 length: 15 residues. CDR3 loop: CASSPLGSATEELFF. CDR3 bases: TGTGCCAGCTCACCATTGGGGTCCGCGACCGAGGAGCTGTTTTTT. The full variable domain, in which reference TRBV18 and TRBJ2-2 provide the parts outside the CDR3, is NAGVMQNPRHLVRRRGQEARLRCSPMKGHSHVYWYRQLPEEGLKFMVYLQKENIIDESGMPKERFSAEFPKEGPSILRIQQVVRGDSAAYFCASSPLGSATEELFFGEGSRLTVL.

This clonotype was seen a handful of times. A much larger clone sits a single nucleotide away, making a read error possible. The chain combines TRBV4-3 with TRBJ1-4; D remains unclear. V lost 4 bases to trimming and J lost 4 bases, with 7 bases between them. The germline V gene has CDR1 LGHNA and CDR2 YSLEER. The CDR3 is 13 residues long. The CDR3 DNA reads TGCGCCAGCAGCCCAGGCAGTAATGAAAAACTGTTTTTT. Protein: CASSPGSNEKLFF.

This clonotype appeared many times. V is TRBV7-8 and J is TRBJ2-1; TRBD2 aligns across 13 bases. The CDR3 length is 17 residues. V was pared by 1 base and J by 8 bases, with 8 bases of the junction left unmatched. Germline V gives CDR1 SGHVS, CDR2 FQNEAQ. This CDR3 reads CASSLVTSGRAGYEQFF. In nucleotides, the CDR3 is TGTGCCAGCAGCTTAGTAACTAGCGGGAGGGCCGGGTATGAGCAGTTCTTC.

This clonotype was recorded many times. The gene calls are TRBV4-2 and TRBJ1-5, with D possibly matching TRBD1 (6 bases). CDR1 LGHNA and CDR2 YNFKEQ come from the germline V gene. The CDR3 length is 17 residues. Trimming removed 0 bases from V and 3 bases from J, with 15 bases in between. The CDR3 sequence: CASSQDFGGDVNQPQHF. The CDR3 nucleotides read TGTGCCAGCAGCCAAGATTTCGGGGGCGACGTCAATCAGCCCCAGCATTTT.

This clonotype appeared a few times. The chain uses TRBV7-3 and TRBJ2-5; TRBD2 matches at 13 bases. From germline, CDR1 is SGHTA and CDR2 FQGTGA. The CDR3 contains 15 residues. The ends lost 5 bases at V and 1 base at J; junction bases unmatched: 1. The CDR3 region has the DNA TGTGCCAGCAGCCGACTAGCGGGGGGCCAAGAGACCCAGTACTTC. Residues: CASSRLAGGQETQYF.

The chain has TRBV7-2 and TRBJ1-5; 7 bases fit TRBD1. V was clipped by 2 bases and J by 6 bases; unmatched bases: 7. CDR1 SGHTA and CDR2 FQGNSA come from the germline V gene. The CDR3 runs to 15 residues. DNA for the CDR3: TGTGCCAGCAGCTTAACAGGGGTAAGGAGTCAGCCCCAGCATTTT. Translated: CASSLTGVRSQPQHF. Combining the CDR3 with reference TRBV7-2 and TRBJ1-5 gives the whole variable domain GAGVSQSPSNKVTEKGKDVELRCDPISGHTALYWYRQSLGQGLEFLIYFQGNSAPDKSGLPSDRFSAERTGGSVSTLTIQRTQQEDSAVYLCASSLTGVRSQPQHFGDGTRLSIL.

In regard to this clonotype: Given a much more abundant clone one base away, this may be a read error. The chain uses TRBV9 and TRBJ1-4, with a weak D call TRBD1 (5 bases). Germline loops: CDR1 SGDLS, CDR2 YYNGEE. The V gene lost 3 bases and the J gene lost 4 bases, with 10 bases spanning the gap. This CDR3 comprises 14 residues. The CDR3 sequence: CASSGGAHNEKLFF. CDR3 DNA: TGTGCCAGCAGCGGCGGGGCCCATAATGAAAAACTGTTTTTT.

This clonotype came up many times. The rearrangement joins TRBV20-1 to TRBJ2-7; D is perhaps TRBD2 (6 bases). The CDR3 has 14 residues. From germline, CDR1 is DFQATT and CDR2 SNEGSKA (reference sequence). Trimming pared 3 bases from V and 4 bases from J, leaving 16 bases between. CDR3 nucleotide sequence: TGCAGTGCTAGGGGAGGTGGGTGGTCGTACGAGCAGTACTTC. It specifies CSARGGGWSYEQYF.

The J gene is TRBJ2-3, the V gene TRBV2; possible D gene TRBD2, 5 bases. The V end lost 8 bases, the J end lost 2 bases, and 14 bases lay between the germline ends. The CDR3 has 14 residues. Germline V gives CDR1 SNHLY, CDR2 FYNNEI. CDR3 coding DNA: TGTGCCAGCTCGTCCCCCGGGGTCACAGATACGCAGTATTTT. As protein: CASSSPGVTDTQYF.

This clonotype has ten or more counts. The chain is built from TRBV12-3 or TRBV12-4 and TRBJ2-2; D might be TRBD2 (6 bases). The length of the CDR3 is 14 residues. Here the CDR3 reads CAAGGASRTGELFF. Written as DNA, the CDR3 is TGTGCGGCCGGGGGAGCTTCTCGTACCGGGGAGCTGTTTTTT.

The chain is built from TRBV10-3 and TRBJ2-1; 9 nucleotides match TRBD2. CDR3 length equals 15 residues. CDR1 is ENHRY and CDR2 is SYGVKD in the germline V gene. Unmatched junction bases numbered 16, after V lost 9 bases and J lost 10 bases. Here the CDR3 DNA reads TGTGCCATTAGGGGTTCTAGCGGGACTAAGTGGGAGCAGTTCTTC. The encoded protein is CAIRGSSGTKWEQFF.